This T cell receptor beta chain was captured by sequencing in a study of cytomegalovirus exposure and HLA in healthy donors. 13 Jbeta primers and 60 Vbeta primers were used for the PCR. Some clones are missing from TCRdb's copy, which holds only in-frame ones; the method was immunoSEQ multiplex PCR. The sample includes around 100,000 clones, around 75% seen only once; the top ten take under 11%. With 7 bases clipped from V and 0 bases from J, the junction kept 5 bases outside the gene matches. Germline values: CDR1 SNHLY, CDR2 FYNNEI. This CDR3 has 15 amino acids. Sequencing used PBMCs. The chain is built from TRBV2 and TRBJ1-2; 10 positions match TRBD1. The TCR sequence derives from a man aged 45-60 years in good health and CMV-seronegative. CDR3 nucleotide sequence: TGTGCCAGCACCGGCGGACAGGGGGCTAACTATGGCTACACCTTC. Its translation: CASTGGQGANYGYTF.